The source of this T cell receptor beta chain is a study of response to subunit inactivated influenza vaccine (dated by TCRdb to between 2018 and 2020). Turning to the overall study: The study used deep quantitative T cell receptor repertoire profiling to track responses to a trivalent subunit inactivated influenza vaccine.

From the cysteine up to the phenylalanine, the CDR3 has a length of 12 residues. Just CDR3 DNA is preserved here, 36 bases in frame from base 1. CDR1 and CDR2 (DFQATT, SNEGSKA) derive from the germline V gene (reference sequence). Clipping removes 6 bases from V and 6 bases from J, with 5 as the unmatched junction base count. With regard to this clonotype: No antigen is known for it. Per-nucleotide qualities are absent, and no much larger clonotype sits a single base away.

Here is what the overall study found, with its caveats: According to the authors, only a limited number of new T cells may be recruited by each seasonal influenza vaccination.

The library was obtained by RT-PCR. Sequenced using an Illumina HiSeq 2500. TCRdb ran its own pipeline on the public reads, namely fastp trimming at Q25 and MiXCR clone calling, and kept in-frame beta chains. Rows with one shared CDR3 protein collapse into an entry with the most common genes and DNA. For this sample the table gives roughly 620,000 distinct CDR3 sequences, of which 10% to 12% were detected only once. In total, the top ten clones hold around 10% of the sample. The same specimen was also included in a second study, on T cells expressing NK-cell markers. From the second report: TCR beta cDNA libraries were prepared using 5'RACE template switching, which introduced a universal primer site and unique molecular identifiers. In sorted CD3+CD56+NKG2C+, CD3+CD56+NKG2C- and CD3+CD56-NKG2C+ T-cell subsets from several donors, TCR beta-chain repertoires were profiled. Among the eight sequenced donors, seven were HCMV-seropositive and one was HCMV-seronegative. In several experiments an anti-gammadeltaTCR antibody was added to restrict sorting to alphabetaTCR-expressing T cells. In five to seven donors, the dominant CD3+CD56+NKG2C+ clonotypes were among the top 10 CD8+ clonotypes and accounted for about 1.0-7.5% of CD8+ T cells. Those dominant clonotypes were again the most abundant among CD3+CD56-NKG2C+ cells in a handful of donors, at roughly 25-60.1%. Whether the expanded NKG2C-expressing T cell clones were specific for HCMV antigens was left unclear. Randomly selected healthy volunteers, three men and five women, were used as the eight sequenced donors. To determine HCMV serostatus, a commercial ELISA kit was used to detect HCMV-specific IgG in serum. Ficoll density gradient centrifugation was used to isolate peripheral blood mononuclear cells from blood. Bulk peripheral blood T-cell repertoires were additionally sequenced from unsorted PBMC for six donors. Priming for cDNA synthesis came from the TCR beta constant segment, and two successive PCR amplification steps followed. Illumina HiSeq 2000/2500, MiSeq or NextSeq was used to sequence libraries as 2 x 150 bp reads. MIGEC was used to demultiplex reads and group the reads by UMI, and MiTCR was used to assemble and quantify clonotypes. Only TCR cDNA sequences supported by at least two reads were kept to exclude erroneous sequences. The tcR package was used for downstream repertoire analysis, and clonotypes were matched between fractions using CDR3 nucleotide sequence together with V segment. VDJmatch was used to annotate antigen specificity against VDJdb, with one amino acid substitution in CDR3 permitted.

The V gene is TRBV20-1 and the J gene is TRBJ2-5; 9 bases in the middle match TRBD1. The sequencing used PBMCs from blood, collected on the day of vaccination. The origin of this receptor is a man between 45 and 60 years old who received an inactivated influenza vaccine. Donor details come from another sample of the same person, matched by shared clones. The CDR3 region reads CSALTGGKTQYF. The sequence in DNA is TGCAGTGCGTTGACAGGGGGAAAGACCCAGTACTTC.